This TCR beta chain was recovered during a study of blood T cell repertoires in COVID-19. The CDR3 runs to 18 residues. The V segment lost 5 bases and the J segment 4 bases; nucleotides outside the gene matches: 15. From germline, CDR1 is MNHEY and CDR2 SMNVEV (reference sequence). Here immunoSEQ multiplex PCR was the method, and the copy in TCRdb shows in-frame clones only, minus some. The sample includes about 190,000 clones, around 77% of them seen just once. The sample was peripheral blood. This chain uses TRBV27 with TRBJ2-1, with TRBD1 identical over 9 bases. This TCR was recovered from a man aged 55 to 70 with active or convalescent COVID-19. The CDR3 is CASSPDRGWAWRYNEQFF. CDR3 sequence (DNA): TGTGCCAGCAGTCCCGACAGGGGGTGGGCCTGGAGATACAATGAGCAGTTCTTC.